These 14 T cell receptor beta chains were sequenced from one sample in a study of cytomegalovirus exposure and HLA in healthy donors. Amplification used 60 Vbeta primers and 13 Jbeta primers. The table came from immunoSEQ multiplex PCR; TCRdb's copy has only in-frame clones and leaves some out. The listing records around 130,000 clones. The sequencing sample was made of PBMCs. All receptors come from a woman in her thirties or forties in good health and CMV-seronegative.

The gene calls are TRBV14 and TRBJ1-2; tentatively, D is TRBD1 (5 bases). V was pared by 0 bases and J by 4 bases, with 12 bases between. The CDR3 is made up of 15 amino acids. Germline values: CDR1 SGHDN, CDR2 FVKESK. As DNA, the CDR3 is TGTGCCAGCAGCCAAGAAATGGGGACTCCCTATGGCTACACCTTC. This sequence encodes CASSQEMGTPYGYTF.

The chain recombines TRBV19 with TRBJ2-5; 7 bases line up with TRBD1. Germline V gene sequence: CDR1 LNHDA, CDR2 SQIVND (reference sequence). The CDR3 covers 14 residues. V gave up 4 bases and J gave up 5 bases; unmatched junction bases: 7. The CDR3, as DNA: TGTGCCAGTAGTAGCTCACAGGGGTGGGAGACCCAGTACTTC. The encoded protein is CASSSSQGWETQYF.

On this clone: Other DNA sequences from this sample encode an identical CDR3 as well. The J gene is TRBJ2-5, the V gene TRBV6-6; no reliable D call. The germline V gene has CDR1 MNHNY and CDR2 SVGAGI (reference sequence). The CDR3 is made up of 11 amino acids. Trimming took off 6 bases at V and 4 bases at J, with 6 bases between the two ends. This CDR3 is CASSSGETQYF. Written as DNA, the CDR3 is TGTGCCAGCAGCTCAGGAGAGACCCAGTACTTC.

This chain joins TRBV7-9 and TRBJ1-2; 7 nucleotides match TRBD1. Per germline, CDR1 SEHNR and CDR2 FQNEAQ (reference sequence). The CDR3 consists of 13 residues. V was pared by 5 bases and J by 4 bases, with 4 bases of the junction left unmatched. CDR3 coding DNA: TGTGCCAGCAGCCCTACAGGGGTCTATGGCTACACCTTC. Its protein is CASSPTGVYGYTF. Full variable domain (rest looked up from reference TRBV7-9 and TRBJ1-2): DTGVSQNPRHKITKRGQNVTFRCDPISEHNRLYWYRQTLGQGPEFLTYFQNEAQLEKSRLLSDRFSAERPKGSFSTLEIQRTEQGDSAMYLCASSPTGVYGYTFGSGTRLTVV.

CDR3 region: CASRGRASEPQHF. In DNA form, the CDR3 reads TGTGCCAGCAGAGGGAGGGCGAGCGAGCCCCAGCATTTT. The chain employs TRBV6-5 and TRBJ1-5; unclear D gene. V shed 6 bases and J shed 8 bases, with 14 bases lying between them. The CDR3 sequence is 13 residues long. Per germline, CDR1 MNHEY and CDR2 SVGAGI.

V is TRBV10-3 and J is TRBJ1-1; the D gene is possibly TRBD1 (5 bases). The V gene's germline CDR1 is ENHRY and CDR2 SYGVKD. There are 15 residues in the CDR3. V was clipped by 3 bases and J by 3 bases, with 14 bases between them. In DNA form, the CDR3 reads TGTGCCATCAGTGATAGGGGACGGGGGGACACTGAAGCTTTCTTT. Protein sequence: CAISDRGRGDTEAFF.

The chain has TRBV5-1 and TRBJ1-2; D is perhaps TRBD1 (5 bases). CDR3 length equals 12 residues. Between the trimmed V and J ends, which lost 4 bases and 5 bases, there was a span of 9 bases. Germline lookup yields CDR1 SGHRS and CDR2 YFSETQ. CDR3 sequence (DNA): TGCGCCAGCAGCCCCGGGACTTATGGCTACACCTTC. As protein: CASSPGTYGYTF.

The chain recombines TRBV6-6 with TRBJ1-5; 7 nucleotides match TRBD1. The CDR3 runs to 16 residues. V shed 5 bases, J shed 6 bases, and the junction held 13 bases outside the gene matches. Per germline, CDR1 MNHNY and CDR2 SVGAGI (reference sequence). The CDR3 is CASSQGVDAFPQPQHF. In nucleotides, the CDR3 is TGTGCCAGCAGTCAGGGGGTCGACGCCTTTCCTCAGCCCCAGCATTTT.

The V gene is TRBV5-4, the J gene TRBJ2-3, with 9 nucleotides matching TRBD2. Germline V CDR1 and CDR2: SGHNT, YYREEE (reference sequence). V lost 0 bases to trimming and J lost 0 bases; unmatched junction nucleotides: 5. The CDR3 covers 17 residues. The DNA of the CDR3 is TGTGCCAGCAGCTTGGTAAAACTAGCGGGTAGCACAGATACGCAGTATTTT. Translated, it gives CASSLVKLAGSTDTQYF.

With regard to this clone: The identical CDR3 is also encoded by other nucleotide sequences in the sample. The chain employs TRBV18 and TRBJ2-4, with D unresolved. This CDR3 contains 14 residues. The germline V gene encodes CDR1 KGHSH and CDR2 LQKENI. The V gene lost 5 bases and the J gene lost 0 bases, with 8 bases spanning the gap. Written as DNA, the CDR3 is TGTGCCAGCTCAGCGGATCTAGCCAAAAACATTCAGTACTTC. Translated, it gives CASSADLAKNIQYF.

The J gene is TRBJ2-7, the V gene TRBV5-1, with a weak D call TRBD2 (6 bases). The V and J ends lost 2 bases and 0 bases respectively, with 15 bases between them. CDR3 length: 16 amino acids. CDR1 SGHRS and CDR2 YFSETQ come from the germline V gene. The CDR3 DNA reads TGCGCCAGCAGCTTCGAGGAGGGCCCTCTCTCCTACGAGCAGTACTTC. This gives the protein CASSFEEGPLSYEQYF.

The chain joins TRBV19 to TRBJ1-2; D may be TRBD1 (5 bases). V shed 2 bases and J shed 4 bases, with 14 bases lying between them. From germline, CDR1 is LNHDA and CDR2 SQIVND (reference sequence). This CDR3 spans 15 amino acids. The CDR3 DNA follows: TGTGCCAGTAGTATACAAGGTTTGACAGTCTATGGCTACACCTTC. Translated: CASSIQGLTVYGYTF.

This chain links TRBV2 with TRBJ2-6; D call uncertain. This CDR3 spans 12 amino acids. The germline CDR1 and CDR2 sequences are SNHLY and FYNNEI. Trimming removed 7 bases from V and 3 bases from J, with 4 bases in between. The CDR3 DNA sequence: TGTGCCAGCACGCGTGGGGCCAACGTCCTGACTTTC. Amino acids: CASTRGANVLTF.

V usage is TRBV10-3 and J usage is TRBJ2-3; TRBD2 matches at 9 bases. With V trimmed by 7 bases and J by 0 bases, 11 bases remained unmatched. Germline CDR1 ENHRY, CDR2 SYGVKD. The CDR3 is 17 residues long. CDR3 sequence: CAITGEAGGRSTDTQYF. The CDR3 nucleotides are TGTGCCATCACTGGGGAAGCGGGGGGCCGAAGCACAGATACGCAGTATTTT.